This TCR beta chain stems from a study of cytomegalovirus exposure and HLA in healthy donors. CDR3 length: 13 amino acids. In germline, CDR1 is MNHNS, CDR2 SASEGT. V gave up 4 bases and J gave up 2 bases, with 8 bases separating them. PCR was performed using 60 Vbeta and 13 Jbeta primers. In the source study's methods: Per a later analysis, the number of unique TCR beta chains was some 80 million, of which some 9.9 million were shared. Sequencing was performed with immunoSEQ multiplex PCR; in TCRdb, only in-frame clones are kept and a portion is missing. From that table come the V and J calls and clone size; the DNA was used to work out D and trimming. Recorded here are about 110,000 clones; the top ten clones represent about 0.59%. Points from the study as a whole: The classifier reportedly diagnosed cytomegalovirus status with high specificity and sensitivity. The authors confirmed in vitro that a few CMV-associated chains were specific for CMV antigens.

On this clone itself: The antigen remains undetermined.

The TCR was taken from a man aged 50-60 years in good health and CMV-seronegative. V is TRBV6-1 and J is TRBJ1-2; D gene uncertain. Sequencing was done on a sample of PBMCs. For the CDR3, the DNA is TGTGCCAGCAGTGTTAGGAGCAACTATGGCTACACCTTC. This codes for CASSVRSNYGYTF.